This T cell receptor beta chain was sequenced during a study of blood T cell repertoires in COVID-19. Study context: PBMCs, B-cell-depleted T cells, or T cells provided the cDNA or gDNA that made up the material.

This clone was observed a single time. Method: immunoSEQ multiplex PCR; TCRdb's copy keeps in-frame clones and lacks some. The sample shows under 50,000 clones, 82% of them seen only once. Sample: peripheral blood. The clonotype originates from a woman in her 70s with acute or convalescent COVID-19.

CDR3 residues: CASSRSSYEQYF. CDR3 DNA: TGTGCCAGCAGTCGGAGCTCCTACGAGCAGTACTTC. J is TRBJ2-7 and V is TRBV27; no definite D call. The V end was cut by 5 bases, the J end by 0 bases, with 5 bases between. The length of the CDR3 is 12 residues. Germline CDR1 reads MNHEY; CDR2 reads SMNVEV (reference sequence).